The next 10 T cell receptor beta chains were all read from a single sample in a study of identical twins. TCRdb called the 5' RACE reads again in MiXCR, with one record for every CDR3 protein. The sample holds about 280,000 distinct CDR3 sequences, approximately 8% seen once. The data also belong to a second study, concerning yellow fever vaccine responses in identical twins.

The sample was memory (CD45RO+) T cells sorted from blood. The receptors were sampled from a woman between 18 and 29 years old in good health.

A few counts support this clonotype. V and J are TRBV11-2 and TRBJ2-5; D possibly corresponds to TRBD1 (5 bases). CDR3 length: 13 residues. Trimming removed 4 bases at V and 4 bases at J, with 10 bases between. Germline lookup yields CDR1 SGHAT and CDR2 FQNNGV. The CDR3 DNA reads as TGTGCCAGCAGCTCACAGGATTTAGAGACCCAGTACTTC. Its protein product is CASSSQDLETQYF.

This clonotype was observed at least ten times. CDR3 nucleotide sequence: TGTGCCTCGACTAGTTCTGAGACCCAGTACTTC. Residues: CASTSSETQYF. This chain joins TRBV10-3 and TRBJ2-5; D possibly corresponds to TRBD2 (6 bases). Trimming shortened V by 11 bases and J by 5 bases, and 12 bases separated the two germline ends. From germline, CDR1 is ENHRY and CDR2 SYGVKD. This CDR3 spans 11 amino acids.

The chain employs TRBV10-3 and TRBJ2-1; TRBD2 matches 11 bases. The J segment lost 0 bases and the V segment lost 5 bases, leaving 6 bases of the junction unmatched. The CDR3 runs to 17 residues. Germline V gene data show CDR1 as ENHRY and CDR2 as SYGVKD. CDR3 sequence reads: CAISSGTSGLSYNEQFF. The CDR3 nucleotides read TGTGCCATCAGTTCAGGGACTAGCGGACTCTCCTACAATGAGCAGTTCTTC.

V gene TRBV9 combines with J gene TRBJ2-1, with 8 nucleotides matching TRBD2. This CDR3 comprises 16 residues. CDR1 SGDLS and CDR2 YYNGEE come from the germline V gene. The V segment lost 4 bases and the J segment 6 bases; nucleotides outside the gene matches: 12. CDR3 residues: CASSPQGGLAGNEQFF. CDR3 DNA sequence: TGTGCCAGCAGCCCCCAGGGCGGACTAGCAGGCAATGAGCAGTTCTTC. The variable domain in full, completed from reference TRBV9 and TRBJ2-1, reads DSGVTQTPKHLITATGQRVTLRCSPRSGDLSVYWYQQSLDQGLQFLIQYYNGEERAKGNILERFSAQQFPDLHSELNLSSLELGDSALYFCASSPQGGLAGNEQFFGPGTRLTVL.

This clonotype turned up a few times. DNA of the CDR3: TGTGCCAGCAGTTATAACGGACCTATGAACACTGAAGCTTTCTTT. Residues: CASSYNGPMNTEAFF. The rearrangement joins TRBV6-5 to TRBJ1-1; D remains unclear. The CDR3 runs 15 residues. The germline V and J ends were trimmed by 3 bases and 0 bases, with 11 bases remaining between them. From germline, CDR1 is MNHEY and CDR2 SVGAGI.

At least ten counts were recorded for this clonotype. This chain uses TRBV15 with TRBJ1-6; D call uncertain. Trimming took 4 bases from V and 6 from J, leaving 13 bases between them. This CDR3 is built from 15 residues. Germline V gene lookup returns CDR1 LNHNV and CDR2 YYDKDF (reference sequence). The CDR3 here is CATSKRAVFNSPLHF. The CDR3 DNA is TGTGCCACCAGCAAGAGGGCAGTGTTTAATTCACCCCTCCACTTT.

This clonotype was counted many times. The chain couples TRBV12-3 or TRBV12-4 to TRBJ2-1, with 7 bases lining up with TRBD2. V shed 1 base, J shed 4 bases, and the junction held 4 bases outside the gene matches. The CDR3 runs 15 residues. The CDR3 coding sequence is TGTGCCAGCAGTTTAGGCGGGAGTAGGTACAATGAGCAGTTCTTC. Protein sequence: CASSLGGSRYNEQFF.

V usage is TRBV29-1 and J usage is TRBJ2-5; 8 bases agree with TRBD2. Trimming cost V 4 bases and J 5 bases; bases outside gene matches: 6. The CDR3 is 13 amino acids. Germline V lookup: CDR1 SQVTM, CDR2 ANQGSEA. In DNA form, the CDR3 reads TGCAGCGTTGCGGGGGGGCCCGGGGAGACCCAGTACTTC. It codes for CSVAGGPGETQYF.

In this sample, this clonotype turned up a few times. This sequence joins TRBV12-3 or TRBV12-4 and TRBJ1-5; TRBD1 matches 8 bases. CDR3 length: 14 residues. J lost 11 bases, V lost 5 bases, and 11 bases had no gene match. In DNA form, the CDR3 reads TGTGCCAGCAGTCTAGGACAGGGAAATTTGGCCCAGCATTTT. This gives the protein CASSLGQGNLAQHF.

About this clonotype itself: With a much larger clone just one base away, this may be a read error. This chain's CDR3 is CVSSLSLGTSNTQYF. As DNA, the CDR3 is TGTGTCAGCAGTCTTAGTTTGGGGACTAGCAATACGCAGTATTTT. V usage is TRBV7-3 and J usage is TRBJ2-3; 9 bases map to TRBD2. The germline gives CDR1 SGHTA, CDR2 FQGTGA. The CDR3 sequence is 15 residues long.